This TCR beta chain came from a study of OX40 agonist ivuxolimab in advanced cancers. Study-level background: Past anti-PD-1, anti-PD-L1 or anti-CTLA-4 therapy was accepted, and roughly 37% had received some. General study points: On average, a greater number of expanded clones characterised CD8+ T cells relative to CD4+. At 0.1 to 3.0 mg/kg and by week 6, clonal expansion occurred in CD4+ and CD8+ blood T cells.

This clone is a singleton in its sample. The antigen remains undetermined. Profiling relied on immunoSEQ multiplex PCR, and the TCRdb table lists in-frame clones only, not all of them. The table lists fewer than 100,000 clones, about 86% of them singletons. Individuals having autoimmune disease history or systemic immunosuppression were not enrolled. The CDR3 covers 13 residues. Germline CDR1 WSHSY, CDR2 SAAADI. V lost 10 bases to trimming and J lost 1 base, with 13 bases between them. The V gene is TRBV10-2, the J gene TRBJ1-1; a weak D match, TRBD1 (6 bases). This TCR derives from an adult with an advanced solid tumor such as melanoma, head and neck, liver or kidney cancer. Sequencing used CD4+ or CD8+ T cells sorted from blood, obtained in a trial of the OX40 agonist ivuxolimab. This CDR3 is CATERGANTEAFF. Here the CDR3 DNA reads TGCGCCACCGAGCGGGGGGCGAACACTGAAGCTTTCTTT.